This TCR beta chain was captured in a study of graft-versus-host responses after intestinal transplantation. General observations from the study: GvH clone levels peaked in circulation, and this peak was associated with early post-transplant HvG declines. The recipient marrow held GvH clones, and some of them showed up first in ileum or blood.

Germline V gene lookup returns CDR1 SGHKS and CDR2 YYEKEE (reference sequence). The ends lost 0 bases at V and 4 bases at J; junction bases unmatched: 14. CDR3 size: 18 residues. Clones were read by immunoSEQ multiplex PCR, and TCRdb kept only the in-frame ones, dropping some. The data show approximately 870 clones, 49% seen once. Researchers placed roughly 200,000 CFSE-labeled responder cells in culture with roughly 200,000 irradiated, violet-dye-labeled stimulator cells. This receptor was taken from a human patient who was an organ donor for intestinal transplantation. The chain carries TRBV5-5 and TRBJ2-5; 8 nucleotides line up with TRBD1. This specimen was alloreactive CD8+ T cells from a mixed lymphocyte reaction culture, taken before transplantation. Subset in this sample: CFSE-low proliferating T cells sorted from approximately 6-day pre-transplant mixed lymphocyte reaction (GvH or HvG direction). CDR3 DNA: TGTGCCAGCAGCTTGGAAGGCCAGGGGGCGCGGCGGGGAGAGACCCAGTACTTC. Amino acids: CASSLEGQGARRGETQYF.